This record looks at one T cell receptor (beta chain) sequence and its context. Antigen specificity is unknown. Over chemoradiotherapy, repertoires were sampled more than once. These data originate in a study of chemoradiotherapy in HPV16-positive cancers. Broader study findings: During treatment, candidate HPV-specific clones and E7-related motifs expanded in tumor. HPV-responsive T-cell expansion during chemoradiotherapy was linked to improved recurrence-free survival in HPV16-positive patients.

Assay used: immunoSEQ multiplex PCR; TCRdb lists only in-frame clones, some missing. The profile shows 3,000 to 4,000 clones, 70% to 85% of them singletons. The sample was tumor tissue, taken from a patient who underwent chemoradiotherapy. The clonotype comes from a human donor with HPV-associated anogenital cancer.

The CDR3 region is CASSPNSGWGAIYNEQFF. The CDR3 DNA reads as TGTGCCAGCAGCCCAAACTCGGGGTGGGGGGCAATATACAATGAGCAGTTCTTC. The chain is built from TRBV7-2 and TRBJ2-1; D could derive from TRBD1 or TRBD2 (6 bases each). The germline CDR1 and CDR2 sequences are SGHTA and FQGNSA. The CDR3 length is 18 residues. The germline V and J ends were trimmed by 5 bases and 4 bases, with 24 bases remaining between them.